This TCR beta chain was obtained from a study of human T cells and chemical hapten exposure. Time point in this sample: pre-sensitization, week 0. Treatment: therapeutic diphenylcyclopropenone sensitization with weekly scalp DPC. Separate cDNA molecules received unique molecular identifiers, which the library attached to them. TCRdb fed the RACE reads into MiXCR, producing one record per CDR3 protein. Of 350,000 to 400,000 distinct CDR3 sequences in the sample, 5.1% are singletons; the top ten hold approximately 2.4%. The sample holds many counts of this clonotype. This clonotype was sampled from a woman aged 45-65 years with alopecia areata. Some clones in this sample may be carry-over from other donors' samples. The starting material was whole blood, obtained in connection with sensitization to the hapten diphenylcyclopropenone (DPC).

CDR3 coding DNA: TGCGCCAGCAGCCCCTCGATGACTAGGGGCCCAGATACGCAGTATTTT. It encodes CASSPSMTRGPDTQYF. V usage is TRBV4-1 and J usage is TRBJ2-3; D might be TRBD2 (6 bases). V was trimmed by 4 bases and J by 4 bases, leaving 18 bases between them. CDR1 and CDR2 (germline): MGHRA, YSYEKL. The CDR3 runs 16 residues.